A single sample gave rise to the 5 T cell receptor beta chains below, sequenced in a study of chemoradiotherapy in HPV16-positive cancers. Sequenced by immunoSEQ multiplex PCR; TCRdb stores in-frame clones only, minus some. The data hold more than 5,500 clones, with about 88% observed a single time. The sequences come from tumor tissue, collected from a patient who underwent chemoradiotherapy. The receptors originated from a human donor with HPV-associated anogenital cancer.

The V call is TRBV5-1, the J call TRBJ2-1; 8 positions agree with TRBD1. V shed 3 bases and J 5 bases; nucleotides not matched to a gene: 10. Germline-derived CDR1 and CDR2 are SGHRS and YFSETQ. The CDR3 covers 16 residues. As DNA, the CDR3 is TGCGCCAGCAGCTCCGCCTCGGGACAGGCCCACAATGAGCAGTTCTTC. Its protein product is CASSSASGQAHNEQFF.

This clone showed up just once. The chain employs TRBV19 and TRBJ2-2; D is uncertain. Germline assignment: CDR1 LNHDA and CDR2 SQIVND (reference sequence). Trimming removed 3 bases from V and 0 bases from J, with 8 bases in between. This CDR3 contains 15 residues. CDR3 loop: CASSIGYPNTGELFF. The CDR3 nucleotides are TGTGCCAGTAGTATCGGGTACCCGAACACCGGGGAGCTGTTTTTT.

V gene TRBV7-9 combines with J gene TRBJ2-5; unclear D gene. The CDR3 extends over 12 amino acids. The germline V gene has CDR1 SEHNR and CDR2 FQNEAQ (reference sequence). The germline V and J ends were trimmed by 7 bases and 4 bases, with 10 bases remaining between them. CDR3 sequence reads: CASTTWGETQYF. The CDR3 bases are TGTGCCAGCACTACGTGGGGAGAGACCCAGTACTTC.

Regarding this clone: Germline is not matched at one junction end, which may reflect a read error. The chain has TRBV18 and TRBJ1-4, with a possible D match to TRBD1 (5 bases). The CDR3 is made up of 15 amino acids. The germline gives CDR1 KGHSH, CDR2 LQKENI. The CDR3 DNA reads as TGTGCCAGCTCACCAGGGAGGGGAACTCATGAAAAACTGTTTTTT. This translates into CASSPGRGTHEKLFF.

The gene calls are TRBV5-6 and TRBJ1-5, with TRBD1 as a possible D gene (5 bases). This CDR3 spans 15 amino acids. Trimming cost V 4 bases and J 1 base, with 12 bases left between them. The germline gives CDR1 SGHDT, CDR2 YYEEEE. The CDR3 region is CASSRRQQSNQPQHF. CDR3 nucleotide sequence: TGTGCCAGCAGCAGAAGACAGCAGAGCAATCAGCCCCAGCATTTT.